This T cell receptor beta chain was obtained from a study of beta chain features in type 1 diabetes. A CD45RO/CCR7/CD25/CD127/CD95/CD27 panel sorted naive, central memory, regulatory and stem cell-like memory CD4+ cells. The isolated RNA, all of it, was reverse transcribed, so expressed TCRB transcripts were what got sequenced. The data were produced by immunoSEQ multiplex PCR, yet TCRdb's version contains in-frame clones alone and is incomplete. The sample includes 900,000 or so clones, 17% seen only once; the top ten take 0.02% to 0.03%. General study findings and limits: People with Type 1 diabetes carried modestly yet significantly shorter TCRB CDR3s in all four CD4+ subsets.

The V segment lost 10 bases and the J segment 2 bases; nucleotides outside the gene matches: 5. In germline, CDR1 is MDHEN, CDR2 SYDVKM. The CDR3 spans 13 residues. The table lists this clone with a few counts. Antigen: not known. The chain combines TRBV28 with TRBJ1-5; 7 bases agree with TRBD1. The source material was naive CD4+ T cells from blood. The source is a woman aged 18-29 years in good health. The CDR3 region is CATDRDRNQPQHF. CDR3 bases: TGTGCCACCGACAGGGATCGCAATCAGCCCCAGCATTTT.